These 21 T cell receptor beta chains share one sample of origin, sequenced in a study of cytomegalovirus exposure and HLA in healthy donors. Amplification used 60 Vbeta primers and 13 Jbeta primers. TCRdb's table, derived via immunoSEQ multiplex PCR, lists solely in-frame clones and lacks some. The table has about 130,000 clones, roughly three quarters seen once; the top ten hold 1.5% to 2%. Material for sequencing was PBMCs. The receptors were gathered from a young man in good health and CMV-seronegative.

This clone came up a few times. This chain uses TRBV29-1 with TRBJ1-4; TRBD1 agrees at 7 bases. The V gene end was trimmed by 6 bases and the J gene end by 12 bases; junction bases not matched to a gene: 13. CDR3 length equals 13 residues. Germline CDR1 reads SQVTM; CDR2 reads ANQGSEA. The CDR3 loop reads CSVGRQGHGELFF. The CDR3 nucleotides are TGCAGCGTGGGGCGACAGGGTCATGGGGAACTGTTTTTT.

The chain carries TRBV30 and TRBJ2-2; D unclear. CDR1 and CDR2 (germline): GTSNPN, SVGIG (reference sequence). This CDR3 is 10 amino acids long. The germline V and J ends were trimmed by 5 bases and 6 bases, with 4 bases remaining between them. DNA of the CDR3: TGTGCCTGGGGAGCCGGGGAGCTGTTTTTT. Its translation: CAWGAGELFF.

This sequence joins TRBV19 and TRBJ1-5; D perhaps matches TRBD1 (5 bases). With 7 bases removed from V and 4 bases from J, the gap between germline ends came to 11 bases. Germline CDR1 and CDR2: LNHDA and SQIVND (reference sequence). This CDR3 has 13 amino acids. CDR3 coding DNA: TGTGCCAGTACGGACACACGGAATCAGCCCCAGCATTTT. Its protein is CASTDTRNQPQHF.

About this clone: The germline gene is not matched at one end of the junction; a read error may be the cause. The V gene is TRBV7-9, the J gene TRBJ2-6; D may be TRBD1 (6 bases). Germline loops: CDR1 SEHNR, CDR2 FQNEAQ (reference sequence). The CDR3 runs to 18 residues. The CDR3 region has the DNA TGTTCCAGCAGCGCACCATCCGGGACATCTTCTGGGGCCAACGTCCTGACTTTC. Protein: CSSSAPSGTSSGANVLTF.

The rearrangement links TRBV28 to TRBJ2-1; 11 nucleotides align to TRBD2. V dropped 5 bases and J dropped 0; count of bases not matched to a gene: 3. Germline V gene sequence: CDR1 MDHEN, CDR2 SYDVKM. The CDR3 sequence is 16 residues long. The CDR3 sequence is CASSTTSGSSYNEQFF. The CDR3 DNA sequence: TGTGCCAGCAGTACTACTAGCGGGAGCTCCTACAATGAGCAGTTCTTC.

CDR3 nucleotides: TGTGCCAGCAGCACCGGACTAGCGGGACAAACAGATACGCAGTATTTT. Encoded protein: CASSTGLAGQTDTQYF. The chain is built from TRBV7-8 and TRBJ2-3, with 12 bases that match TRBD2. J gave up 3 bases and V 5 bases, and 6 bases lay outside the gene matches. The CDR3 runs to 16 residues. Germline assignment: CDR1 SGHVS and CDR2 FQNEAQ.

The genes are TRBV7-9 and TRBJ2-1; 10 nucleotides line up with TRBD2. The CDR3 is 15 residues long. J gave up 8 bases and V 4 bases, and 8 bases lay outside the gene matches. The germline V gene has CDR1 SEHNR and CDR2 FQNEAQ (reference sequence). The CDR3, as DNA: TGTGCCAGCAGCTCTAAGCGGGGGGGAGGCGATGAGCAGTTCTTC. It encodes CASSSKRGGGDEQFF.

This rearrangement joins TRBV7-9 to TRBJ2-5; 7 nucleotides match TRBD1. The DNA end is a closer match to TRBJ2-7, so the J assignment may be wrong. The CDR3 has 14 residues. CDR1 is SEHNR and CDR2 is FQNEAQ in the germline V gene (reference sequence). CDR3 nucleotide sequence: TGTGCCAGCAGCCTCGGGACAGCGAACTACGAGCAGTACTTC. Amino acids: CASSLGTANYEQYF.

The chain uses TRBV9 and TRBJ1-4; D ambiguous. The V gene's germline CDR1 is SGDLS and CDR2 YYNGEE. V lost 0 bases, J lost 6 bases, and 9 bases lay in between. The CDR3 contains 14 residues. CDR3 amino acids: CASSVAVQDEKLFF. The CDR3 DNA reads TGTGCCAGCAGCGTAGCGGTCCAGGATGAAAAACTGTTTTTT.

This clone was detected only a few times. The chain recombines TRBV25-1 with TRBJ1-5, with D unclear. V lost 1 base and J 3 bases, leaving 10 bases between the germline ends. The CDR3 loop spans 15 amino acids. Germline assignment: CDR1 MGHDK and CDR2 SYGVNS. CDR3 amino acids: CASSESGYDNQPQHF. The CDR3 DNA follows: TGTGCCAGCAGTGAATCCGGGTATGACAATCAGCCCCAGCATTTT.

The chain links TRBV4-3 to TRBJ2-3, with 8 positions matching TRBD2. V trimming: 0 bases; J trimming: 4 bases; junction bases outside the gene matches: 6. This CDR3 contains 16 residues. CDR1 and CDR2 from the germline V gene are LGHNA and YSLEER. Here the CDR3 DNA reads TGCGCCAGCAGCCAAGAAGGCGGGAGGTCTTCAGATACGCAGTATTTT. It translates to CASSQEGGRSSDTQYF.

This chain links TRBV6-5 with TRBJ1-3; TRBD1 might be the D (6 bases). Germline V lookup: CDR1 MNHEY, CDR2 SVGAGI. This CDR3 is 16 amino acids long. Between the trimmed V and J ends, which lost 2 bases and 0 bases, there was a span of 11 bases. CDR3 DNA sequence: TGTGCCAGCAGTTACAATAGAGGGGGCTCTGGAAACACCATATATTTT. Protein product: CASSYNRGGSGNTIYF.

The chain combines TRBV9 with TRBJ2-1, with D maybe TRBD2 (7 bases). V lost 0 bases and J lost 8, with 33 bases in between. Germline assignment: CDR1 SGDLS and CDR2 YYNGEE. This CDR3 spans 21 amino acids. The CDR3 loop is CASSVVGAEGGRGRGSDEQFF. CDR3 DNA sequence: TGTGCCAGCAGCGTAGTAGGGGCAGAGGGCGGGAGAGGAAGGGGGAGCGATGAGCAGTTCTTC.

This chain links TRBV29-1 with TRBJ1-2; 8 bases map to TRBD1. Germline CDR1 SQVTM, CDR2 ANQGSEA. This CDR3 spans 12 amino acids. Trimming cost V 6 bases and J 7 bases; bases outside gene matches: 7. CDR3 nucleotides: TGCAGCGTCTGGAGACAGGGGTGTGGCTACACCTTC. It translates to CSVWRQGCGYTF. The entire variable domain, with the rest obtained from reference TRBV29-1 and TRBJ1-2, is as follows: SAVISQKPSRDICQRGTSLTIQCQVDSQVTMMFWYRQQPGQSLTLIATANQGSEATYESGFVIDKFPISRPNLTFSTLTVSNMSPEDSSIYLCSVWRQGCGYTFGSGTRLTVV.

The chain recombines TRBV9 with TRBJ2-7; 8 bases are a match to TRBD1. This CDR3 region has 15 residues. The ends lost 1 base at V and 4 bases at J; junction bases unmatched: 7. From germline, CDR1 is SGDLS and CDR2 YYNGEE. For the CDR3, the DNA is TGTGCCAGCAGCGTAAATCCGACAGGGGCATACGAGCAGTACTTC. Its translation is CASSVNPTGAYEQYF.

V and J are TRBV18 and TRBJ2-1; TRBD2 agrees at 10 bases. CDR1 KGHSH and CDR2 LQKENI come from the germline V gene. Trimming removed 1 base from V and 6 bases from J; junction bases left unmatched: 9. This CDR3 is built from 17 residues. CDR3 region: CASSPLPRLAGPNEQFF. CDR3 coding DNA: TGTGCCAGCTCACCACTCCCCCGACTAGCGGGCCCCAATGAGCAGTTCTTC.

The gene calls are TRBV7-9 and TRBJ2-5; 7 bases agree with TRBD1. Germline CDR1 and CDR2: SEHNR and FQNEAQ (reference sequence). The trim removed 2 bases at V and 7 bases at J, leaving 10 bases unmatched. The CDR3 has 15 residues. The CDR3 reads CASSLRAGGIGTQYF. DNA for the CDR3: TGTGCCAGCAGCTTAAGGGCAGGGGGAATAGGGACCCAGTACTTC. Using reference TRBV7-9 and TRBJ2-5 for the parts outside the CDR3, the full variable domain is DTGVSQNPRHKITKRGQNVTFRCDPISEHNRLYWYRQTLGQGPEFLTYFQNEAQLEKSRLLSDRFSAERPKGSFSTLEIQRTEQGDSAMYLCASSLRAGGIGTQYFGPGTRLLVL.

The chain joins TRBV7-7 to TRBJ2-2; 10 nucleotides match TRBD2. The V and J ends lost 5 bases and 1 base, in that order; junction bases with no gene match: 7. In germline, CDR1 is SSHAT, CDR2 FNYEAQ (reference sequence). The CDR3 length is 17 residues. The CDR3 region has the DNA TGTGCCAGCAGCCGACAACGGACTAGCGGGAACACCGGGGAGCTGTTTTTT. Translating it yields CASSRQRTSGNTGELFF.

The chain recombines TRBV29-1 with TRBJ2-2; no reliable D call. This CDR3 contains 10 residues. Trimming shortened V by 6 bases and J by 7 bases, and 6 bases separated the two germline ends. Germline V CDR1 and CDR2: SQVTM, ANQGSEA. The CDR3 here is CSVQVGELFF. Written as DNA, the CDR3 is TGCAGCGTCCAGGTCGGGGAGCTGTTTTTT.

This clone was seen only a few times. The chain links TRBV7-9 to TRBJ2-3; 8 bases are a match to TRBD2. The CDR3 sequence is 17 residues long. Germline V lookup: CDR1 SEHNR, CDR2 FQNEAQ (reference sequence). The V and J ends lost 0 bases and 0 bases, in that order; junction bases with no gene match: 5. The CDR3 coding sequence is TGTGCCAGCAGCTTAGCCCCAGCGGGAGTGAGCACAGATACGCAGTATTTT. It yields the protein CASSLAPAGVSTDTQYF.

The chain employs TRBV7-2 and TRBJ2-2, with 10 bases aligning to TRBD2. Germline CDR1 reads SGHTA; CDR2 reads FQGNSA. This CDR3 comprises 16 residues. V was clipped by 6 bases and J by 0 bases; unmatched bases: 4. The CDR3 here is CASSIGTSANTGELFF. In DNA, the CDR3 is TGTGCCAGCAGTATAGGGACTAGCGCGAACACCGGGGAGCTGTTTTTT. Full variable domain (remainder filled in from reference TRBV7-2 and TRBJ2-2): GAGVSQSPSNKVTEKGKDVELRCDPISGHTALYWYRQSLGQGLEFLIYFQGNSAPDKSGLPSDRFSAERTGGSVSTLTIQRTQQEDSAVYLCASSIGTSANTGELFFGEGSRLTVL.